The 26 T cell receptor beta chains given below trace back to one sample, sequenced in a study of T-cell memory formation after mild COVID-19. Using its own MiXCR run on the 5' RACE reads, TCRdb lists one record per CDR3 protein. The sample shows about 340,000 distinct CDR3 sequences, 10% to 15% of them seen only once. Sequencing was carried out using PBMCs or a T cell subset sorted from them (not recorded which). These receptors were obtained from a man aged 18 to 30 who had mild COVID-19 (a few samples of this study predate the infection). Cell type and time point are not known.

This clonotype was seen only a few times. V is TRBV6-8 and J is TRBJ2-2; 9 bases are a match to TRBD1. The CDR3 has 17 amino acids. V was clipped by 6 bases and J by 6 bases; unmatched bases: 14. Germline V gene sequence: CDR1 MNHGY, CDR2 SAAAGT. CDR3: CASRRGGQGRIPGELFF. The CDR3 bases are TGTGCCAGCAGGCGCGGAGGACAGGGGAGGATTCCCGGGGAGCTGTTTTTT.

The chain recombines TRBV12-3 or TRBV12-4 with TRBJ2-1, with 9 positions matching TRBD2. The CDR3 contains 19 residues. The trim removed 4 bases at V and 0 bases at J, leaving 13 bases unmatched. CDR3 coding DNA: TGTGCCAGCAGTTCCAACGACGGAGCGGGGGGCTCCTCCTACAATGAGCAGTTCTTC. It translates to CASSSNDGAGGSSYNEQFF.

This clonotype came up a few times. DNA for the CDR3: TGCGCCAGCAGCTTGGGAGCGGGACTGCTCCTCTCTGGGGCCAACGTCCTGACTTTC. Protein sequence: CASSLGAGLLLSGANVLTF. The chain is built from TRBV5-1 and TRBJ2-6, with 7 bases that match TRBD2. Germline V CDR1 and CDR2: SGHRS, YFSETQ. The length of the CDR3 is 19 residues. V dropped 0 bases and J dropped 0; count of bases not matched to a gene: 9.

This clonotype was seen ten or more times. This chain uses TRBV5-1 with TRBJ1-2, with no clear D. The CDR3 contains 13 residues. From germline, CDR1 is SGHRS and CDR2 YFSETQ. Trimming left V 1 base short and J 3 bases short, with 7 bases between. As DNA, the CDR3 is TGCGCCAGCAGCTTGATGGGCGACTATGGCTACACCTTC. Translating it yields CASSLMGDYGYTF.

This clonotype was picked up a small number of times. CDR3 sequence (DNA): TGTGCCAGCAGCCTCATGGGACAGGGGGCCCCGAGCTCCTACGAGCAGTACTTC. As protein: CASSLMGQGAPSSYEQYF. This chain uses TRBV6-2 or TRBV6-3 with TRBJ2-7, with 12 bases that match TRBD1. The CDR3 contains 18 residues. From germline, CDR1 is MNHEY and CDR2 SVGEGT. The V segment lost 6 bases and the J segment 0 bases; nucleotides outside the gene matches: 12.

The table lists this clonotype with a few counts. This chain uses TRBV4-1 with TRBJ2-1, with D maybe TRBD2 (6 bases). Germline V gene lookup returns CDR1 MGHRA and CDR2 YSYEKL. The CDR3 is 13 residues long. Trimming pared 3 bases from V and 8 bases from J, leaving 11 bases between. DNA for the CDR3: TGCGCCAGCAGCCAGGCGGGGCACGATGAGCAGTTCTTC. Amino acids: CASSQAGHDEQFF.

As DNA, the CDR3 is TGTGCCAGCAGACCCGGACAGGGTGGGTACGAGCAGTACTTC. This gives the protein CASRPGQGGYEQYF. The J gene is TRBJ2-7, the V gene TRBV12-3 or TRBV12-4; TRBD1 matches at 8 bases. The CDR3 has 14 amino acids. With 6 bases clipped from V and 4 bases from J, the junction kept 8 bases outside the gene matches.

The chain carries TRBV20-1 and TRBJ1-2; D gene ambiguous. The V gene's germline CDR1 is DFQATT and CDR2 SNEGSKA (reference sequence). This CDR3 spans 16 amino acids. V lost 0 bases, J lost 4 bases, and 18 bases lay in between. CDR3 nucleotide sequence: TGCAGTGCTAGAGATCAAGGAGGGCCCCATCCCTATGGCTACACCTTC. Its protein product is CSARDQGGPHPYGYTF.

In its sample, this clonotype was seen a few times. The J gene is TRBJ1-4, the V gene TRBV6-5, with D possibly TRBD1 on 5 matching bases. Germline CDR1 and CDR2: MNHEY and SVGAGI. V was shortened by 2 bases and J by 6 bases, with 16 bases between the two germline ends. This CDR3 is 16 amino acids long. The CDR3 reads CASSYKGRPLDEKLFF. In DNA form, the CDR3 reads TGTGCCAGCAGTTACAAGGGGCGGCCTCTAGATGAAAAACTGTTTTTT.

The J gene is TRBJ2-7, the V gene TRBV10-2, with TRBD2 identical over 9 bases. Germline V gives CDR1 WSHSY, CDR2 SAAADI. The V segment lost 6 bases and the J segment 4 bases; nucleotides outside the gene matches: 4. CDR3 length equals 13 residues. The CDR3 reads CASSPSGVYEQYF. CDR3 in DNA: TGCGCCAGCAGCCCTAGCGGGGTATACGAGCAGTACTTC.

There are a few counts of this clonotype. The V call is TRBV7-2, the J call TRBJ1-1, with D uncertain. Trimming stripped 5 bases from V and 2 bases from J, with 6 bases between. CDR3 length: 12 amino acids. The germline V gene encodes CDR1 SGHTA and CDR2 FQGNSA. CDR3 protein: CASSHANTEAFF. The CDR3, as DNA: TGTGCCAGCAGCCATGCCAACACTGAAGCTTTCTTT.

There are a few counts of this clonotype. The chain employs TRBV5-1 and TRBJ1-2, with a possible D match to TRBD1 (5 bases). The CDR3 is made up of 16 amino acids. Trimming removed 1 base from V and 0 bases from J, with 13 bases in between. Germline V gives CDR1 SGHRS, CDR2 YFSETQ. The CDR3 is CASSLRQRRPNYGYTF. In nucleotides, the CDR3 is TGCGCCAGCAGCTTGAGACAGCGCCGGCCTAACTATGGCTACACCTTC.

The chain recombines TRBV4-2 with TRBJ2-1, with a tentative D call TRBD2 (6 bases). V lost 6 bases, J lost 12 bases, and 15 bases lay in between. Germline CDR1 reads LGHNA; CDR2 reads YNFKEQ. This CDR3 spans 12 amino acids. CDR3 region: CASSLSAGGQFF. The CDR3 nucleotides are TGTGCCAGCAGTCTGAGTGCCGGGGGGCAGTTCTTC.

The CDR3 DNA follows: TGCAGCGTTGAGGGGACAGGGGTAGGAGATACGCAGTATTTT. This sequence encodes CSVEGTGVGDTQYF. This chain uses TRBV29-1 with TRBJ2-3; 10 nucleotides match TRBD1. The ends lost 3 bases at V and 5 bases at J; junction bases unmatched: 5. This CDR3 has 14 amino acids. The V gene's germline CDR1 is SQVTM and CDR2 ANQGSEA.

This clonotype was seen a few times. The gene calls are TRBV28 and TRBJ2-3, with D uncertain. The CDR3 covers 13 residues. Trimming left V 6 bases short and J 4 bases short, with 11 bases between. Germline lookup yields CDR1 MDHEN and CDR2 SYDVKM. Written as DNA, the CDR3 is TGTGCCAGCAGCTCCGGGTCGTCAGATACGCAGTATTTT. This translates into CASSSGSSDTQYF.

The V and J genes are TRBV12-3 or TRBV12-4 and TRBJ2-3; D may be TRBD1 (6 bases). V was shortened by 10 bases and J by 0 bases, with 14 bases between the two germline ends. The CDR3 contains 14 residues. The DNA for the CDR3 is TGTGCCATAAACGGACAGACGAGCACAGATACGCAGTATTTT. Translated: CAINGQTSTDTQYF.

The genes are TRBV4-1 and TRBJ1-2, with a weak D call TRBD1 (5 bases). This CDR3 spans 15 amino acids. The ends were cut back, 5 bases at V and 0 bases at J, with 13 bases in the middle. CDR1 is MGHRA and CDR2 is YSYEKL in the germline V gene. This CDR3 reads CASSIRDRANYGYTF. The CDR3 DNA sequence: TGCGCCAGCAGCATCCGGGACCGAGCTAACTATGGCTACACCTTC.

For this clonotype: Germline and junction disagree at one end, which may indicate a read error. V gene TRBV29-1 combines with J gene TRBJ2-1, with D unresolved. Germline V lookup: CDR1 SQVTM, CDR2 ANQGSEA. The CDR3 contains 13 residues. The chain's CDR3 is CRVEDTADNEQFF. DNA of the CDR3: TGCAGAGTTGAAGATACAGCCGACAATGAGCAGTTCTTC.

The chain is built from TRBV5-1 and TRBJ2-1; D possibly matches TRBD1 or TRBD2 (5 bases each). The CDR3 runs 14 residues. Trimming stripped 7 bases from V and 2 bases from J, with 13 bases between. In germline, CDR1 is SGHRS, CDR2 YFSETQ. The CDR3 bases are TGCGCCAGCTTCGTCAGGGACGCCTACAATGAGCAGTTCTTC. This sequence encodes CASFVRDAYNEQFF.

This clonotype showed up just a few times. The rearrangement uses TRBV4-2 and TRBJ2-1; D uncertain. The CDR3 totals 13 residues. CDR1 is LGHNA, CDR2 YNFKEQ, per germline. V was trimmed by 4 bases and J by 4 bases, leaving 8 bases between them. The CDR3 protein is CASSLLLYNEQFF. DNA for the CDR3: TGTGCCAGCAGCCTCCTTCTTTACAATGAGCAGTTCTTC.

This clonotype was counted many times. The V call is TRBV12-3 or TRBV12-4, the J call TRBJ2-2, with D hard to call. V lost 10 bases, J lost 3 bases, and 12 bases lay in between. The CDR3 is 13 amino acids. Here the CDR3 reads CATKRWDTGELFF. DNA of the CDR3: TGTGCCACCAAACGGTGGGACACCGGGGAGCTGTTTTTT.

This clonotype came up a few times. The CDR3 here is CASSQGQDGDTQYF. CDR3 coding DNA: TGCGCCAGCAGCCAAGGCCAGGACGGCGATACGCAGTATTTT. This chain uses TRBV4-3 with TRBJ2-3; no firm D call. The CDR3 consists of 14 residues. The germline CDR1 and CDR2 sequences are LGHNA and YSLEER. Trimming pared 1 base from V and 6 bases from J, leaving 11 bases between.

CDR3 in amino acids: CASSGAGGMSGYTF. Here the CDR3 DNA reads TGTGCCAGCAGCGGGGCAGGGGGAATGAGTGGCTACACCTTC. This chain connects TRBV7-9 to TRBJ1-2; 7 bases agree with TRBD1. The V and J ends lost 5 bases and 7 bases, in that order; junction bases with no gene match: 10. The V gene's germline CDR1 is SEHNR and CDR2 FQNEAQ (reference sequence). CDR3 size: 14 residues.

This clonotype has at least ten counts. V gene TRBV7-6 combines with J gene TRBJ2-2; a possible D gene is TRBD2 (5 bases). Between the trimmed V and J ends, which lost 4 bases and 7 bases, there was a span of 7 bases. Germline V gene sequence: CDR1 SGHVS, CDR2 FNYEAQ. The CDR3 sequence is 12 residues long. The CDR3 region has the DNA TGTGCCAGCAGCTCCGACTACGGGGAGCTGTTTTTT. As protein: CASSSDYGELFF.

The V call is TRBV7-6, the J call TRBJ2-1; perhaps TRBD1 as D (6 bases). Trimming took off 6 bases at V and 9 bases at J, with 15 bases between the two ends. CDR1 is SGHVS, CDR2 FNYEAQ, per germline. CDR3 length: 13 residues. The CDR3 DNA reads TGTGCCAGCAGTCGTACAGGGTCGGGTGAGCAGTTCTTC. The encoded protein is CASSRTGSGEQFF.

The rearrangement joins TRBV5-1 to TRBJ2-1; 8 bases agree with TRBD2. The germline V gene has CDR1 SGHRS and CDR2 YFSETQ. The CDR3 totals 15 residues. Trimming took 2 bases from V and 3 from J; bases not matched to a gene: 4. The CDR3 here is CASSFTSGYYNEQFF. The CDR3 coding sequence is TGCGCCAGCAGCTTTACTAGCGGATACTACAATGAGCAGTTCTTC.